The sequence of this T cell receptor (beta chain) was determined in a study of monozygotic twins with cystic fibrosis. Study information: Library input was 2.5 to 3.5 micrograms of fragmented DNA, with about 15 PCR cycles.

Some clones are missing from TCRdb's copy, which holds only in-frame ones; the method was immunoSEQ multiplex PCR. The sample holds roughly 32,000 clones, around 96% seen once. This clone has a single count. Sequenced: blood. The origin of this receptor is a girl aged 2 to 10 with cystic fibrosis.

In DNA form, the CDR3 reads TGTGCCAGCTCGGACTCCGGGACAGGGGTGGGAGAGCAGTACTTC. It translates to CASSDSGTGVGEQYF. V and J are TRBV18 and TRBJ2-7; 10 bases map to TRBD1. Germline V gene sequence: CDR1 KGHSH, CDR2 LQKENI. Trimming at V came to 6 bases and at J to 7 bases, leaving 12 bases not matched to a gene. The CDR3 sequence is 15 residues long.